Listed below are T cell receptor beta chains from one sample, sequenced in a study of blood T cells in healthy people across ages. TCRdb called the 5' RACE reads again in MiXCR, with one record for every CDR3 protein. The sample has over 950,000 distinct CDR3 sequences; approximately 50% are singletons. Sequenced: blood. Source of these receptors: a woman aged 60-75 years in good health. CDR3s include the opening cysteine and the closing phenylalanine or tryptophan. A D gene is named only where the DNA matches it firmly. Size values are once, few and many counts, or a class for expanded clones, and some rows have none.

V gene	J gene	D gene	clone size	CDR3 DNA	CDR3 protein
TRBV10-3	TRBJ2-7	.	.	TGTGCCATCAACCCCGCGGGGGCGGGAGTCTACGAGCAGTACTTC	CAINPAGAGVYEQYF
TRBV4-3	TRBJ2-7	.	few	TGCGCCAGCAGCCAACAGTCAGGAACTTACGAGCAGTACTTC	CASSQQSGTYEQYF
TRBV27	TRBJ1-2	TRBD1	.	TGTGCCAGCAGTACCCGGACAGGGGCTGCCTATGGCTACACCTTC	CASSTRTGAAYGYTF
TRBV29-1	TRBJ1-5	.	few	TGCAGCGTTGGCGAAAGGGACAATCAGCCCCAGCATTTT	CSVGERDNQPQHF
TRBV7-9	TRBJ2-7	.	few	TGTGCCAGCAACACCGGGCCTTCCTACGAGCAGTACTTC	CASNTGPSYEQYF
TRBV4-1	TRBJ2-7	.	few	TGCGCCAGCAGCCACGGGGGTGATTACGAGCAGTACTTC	CASSHGGDYEQYF
TRBV6-2/TRBV6-3	TRBJ2-6	.	.	TGTGCCAGCAGCCAACTCCAGGGGGGCCCGGGGAGGTCCAACGTCCTGACTTTC	CASSQLQGGPGRSNVLTF
TRBV28	TRBJ2-2	TRBD2	.	TGTGCCAGCACCCCGGGACTAGCGGAGTCTGGGGGGGAGCTGTTTTTT	CASTPGLAESGGELFF
TRBV13	TRBJ2-1	TRBD2	.	TGTGCCAGCAGCTTGCTGGGTAGCGGGTTGGACAATGAGCAGTTCTTC	CASSLLGSGLDNEQFF
TRBV4-3	TRBJ2-7	TRBD2	.	TGCGCCAGCAGCCGATCACTAGCGGGGGACTCCTACGAGCAGTACTTC	CASSRSLAGDSYEQYF
TRBV18	TRBJ2-5	TRBD1	.	TGTGCCAGCTCAGTGGACAGGTTCGAGGAGACCCAGTACTTC	CASSVDRFEETQYF
TRBV20-1	TRBJ1-2	.	few	TGCAGTGCTAGCATCCGGGGTGGCTATGGCTACACCTTC	CSASIRGGYGYTF
TRBV2	TRBJ1-4	.	.	TGTGCCAGCAGTGATTATAGGCTTGGAGAAAAACTGTTTTTT	CASSDYRLGEKLFF
TRBV28	TRBJ2-7	.	.	TGTGCCAGCAGGACTACAGGGAAATTCTACGAGCAGTACTTC	CASRTTGKFYEQYF
TRBV20-1	TRBJ2-7	.	many	TGCAGTGCTAGAGATCTCGGCGCTGGCCCCTACGAGCAGTACTTC	CSARDLGAGPYEQYF
TRBV5-1	TRBJ2-5	TRBD2	.	TGTGCCAGCAGCATGGCGACTAGCGAGAAAGAGACCCAGTACTTC	CASSMATSEKETQYF
TRBV27	TRBJ2-7	TRBD2	.	TGTGCCAGCAGAGGACTAGCGGGGACAACCTACGAGCAGTACTTC	CASRGLAGTTYEQYF
TRBV7-2	TRBJ2-1	.	.	TGTGCCAGCAGCCCCGCTCGTTGGGGAAGCTCCTACAATGAGCAGTTCTTC	CASSPARWGSSYNEQFF
TRBV9	TRBJ2-3	.	once	TGTGCCAGCGGGGTGGGAGCCGCCGTAGCAGATACGCAGTATTTT	CASGVGAAVADTQYF
TRBV3-1	TRBJ2-7	TRBD2	.	TGTGCCAGCACCGGGACTAGCTTGGGTGAGCAGTACTTC	CASTGTSLGEQYF
TRBV25-1	TRBJ1-5	.	.	TGTGCCAGCAGCGGGCGGGTAGGGTCCGGGCTTACTCAGCCCCAGCATTTT	CASSGRVGSGLTQPQHF
TRBV7-2	TRBJ2-1	TRBD2	.	TGTGCCAGCAGCACAGCTAGCGGGACTTTCGGCGGTGAGCAGTTCTTC	CASSTASGTFGGEQFF
TRBV2	TRBJ1-2	TRBD1	.	TGTGCCAGCAGTGTATATCCGGGACAGGAAGGACCTAACTATGGCTACACCTTC	CASSVYPGQEGPNYGYTF
TRBV4-2	TRBJ2-7	.	.	TGTGCCAGCAGCCAAGGGGAGGGGGGAAAGAGTGCCTACGAGCAGTACTTC	CASSQGEGGKSAYEQYF
TRBV5-1	TRBJ2-6	TRBD2	.	TGCGCCAGCAGCTTAACCCCGACTAGCCCTCCATTCTCTGGGGCCAACGTCCTGACTTTC	CASSLTPTSPPFSGANVLTF
TRBV6-6	TRBJ2-3	.	.	TGTGCCAGCATCCGAGCTCGAGGCACAGATACGCAGTATTTT	CASIRARGTDTQYF
TRBV29-1	TRBJ2-5	TRBD2	.	TGCAGCGTTAGGACTAGCGGGAGTAGTGAGACCCAGTACTTC	CSVRTSGSSETQYF
TRBV29-1	TRBJ2-7	.	.	TGCAGCGTTAGCAGCCGTAAGGACGAGCAGTACTTC	CSVSSRKDEQYF
TRBV10-2	TRBJ2-3	.	.	TGCGCCAGCGAATCAGGAGATACGCAGTATTTT	CASESGDTQYF
TRBV27	TRBJ1-2	.	.	TGTGCCAGCAGTTTCCCCGGGGCCGGCTACACCTTC	CASSFPGAGYTF
TRBV12-3/TRBV12-4	TRBJ2-5	.	.	TGTGCCAGCAGTCCTGACCGGGACTACCAAGAGACCCAGTACTTC	CASSPDRDYQETQYF
TRBV6-6	TRBJ2-7	TRBD2	.	TGTGCCAGCAGTAACTATAGCGGGAAGCCCCCCTACGAGCAGTACTTC	CASSNYSGKPPYEQYF
TRBV28	TRBJ1-5	TRBD1	.	TGTGCCAGCAGTTTATGGAACTCAGGGGGCCGCAATCAGCCCCAGCATTTT	CASSLWNSGGRNQPQHF
TRBV5-6	TRBJ2-1	.	.	TGTGCCAGCAGCTTCAATTCGGGGGATGAGCAGTTCTTC	CASSFNSGDEQFF
TRBV28	TRBJ2-5	.	.	TGTGCCAGCAGCCGGTTCTACCAAGAGACCCAGTACTTC	CASSRFYQETQYF
TRBV29-1	TRBJ1-2	TRBD1	.	TGCAGCGCTGACCGGGACAGGAAACCCTATGGCCACACCTTC	CSADRDRKPYGHTF
TRBV27	TRBJ1-1	.	.	TGTGCCAGCAGTTTACGGGGGGACGGGAACACTGAAGCTTTCTTT	CASSLRGDGNTEAFF
TRBV28	TRBJ2-4	TRBD2	.	TGTGCCAGCAGTTTGCCCAGGGAGGGTCTAGGAAACATTCAGTACTTC	CASSLPREGLGNIQYF
TRBV16	TRBJ2-4	.	.	TGTGCCAGCAGCCAATATACTTTAAATATTCAGTACTTC	CASSQYTLNIQYF
TRBV7-2	TRBJ2-3	.	few	TGTGCCAGCAGCCTATTAGAGGGGACGCAGTATTTT	CASSLLEGTQYF
TRBV29-1	TRBJ2-5	.	.	TGCAGCGTTACCCCAGGGTTCCAAGAGACCCAGTACTTC	CSVTPGFQETQYF
TRBV4-1	TRBJ2-5	TRBD2	.	TGCGCCAGCAGCCACGAGGGACTAGCCTACAATGAGCAGTACTTC	CASSHEGLAYNEQYF
TRBV29-1	TRBJ2-7	TRBD2	few	TGCAGCGTTGTTGGGACTAGCGGGAAGAAAAGCTCCTACGAGCAGTACTTC	CSVVGTSGKKSSYEQYF
TRBV2	TRBJ1-4	.	.	TGTGCCAGCAGTGACCAGGGCAGGAATAATGAAAAACTGTTTTTT	CASSDQGRNNEKLFF
TRBV4-2	TRBJ1-2	TRBD1	.	TGTGCCAGCAGCCCGGACAGGGCGGCTAACTATGGCTGCACCTTC	CASSPDRAANYGCTF
TRBV20-1	TRBJ2-1	.	few	TGCAGTGCCGCCCCTTTCGGGAGCCCAAATGAGCAGTTCTTC	CSAAPFGSPNEQFF
TRBV7-9	TRBJ2-5	TRBD2	.	TGTGCCAGCAGCCCAAGACTAGCGGAGACCTACAATGAGCAGTACTTC	CASSPRLAETYNEQYF
TRBV23-1	TRBJ1-2	.	.	TGCGCCAGCAGTCAATCGTTGGGCCAATCGGATGGCTACACCTTC	CASSQSLGQSDGYTF
TRBV9	TRBJ2-7	.	.	TGTGCCAGCAGCCCCCTACAGGGGACTAGGTTCAGCTCCTACAATGAGCAGTACTTC	CASSPLQGTRFSSYNEQYF
TRBV4-2	TRBJ1-5	TRBD1	few	TGTGCCAGCAGCCAAGTGGGGACAGGGGGGGGACAGCCCCAGCATTTT	CASSQVGTGGGQPQHF
TRBV29-1	TRBJ2-5	.	few	TGCAGCACCACTCGATGGGGGGCAGAGACCCAGTACTTC	CSTTRWGAETQYF
TRBV7-2	TRBJ2-3	.	few	TGTGCCAGCCGGGCCCTGGCGGTTAGCACAGATACGCAGTATTTT	CASRALAVSTDTQYF
TRBV20-1	TRBJ1-1	.	many	TGCAGTGCCCTCAGAGGGGGGTTGAACACTGAAGCTTTCTTT	CSALRGGLNTEAFF
TRBV5-1	TRBJ1-5	TRBD1	.	TGCGCCAGCCCACATTCGGACAGGGACAATCAGCCCCAGCATTTT	CASPHSDRDNQPQHF
TRBV2	TRBJ2-7	.	.	TGTGCCAGCAGTGAAGTGGCGTATGAAACCTACGAGCAGTACTTC	CASSEVAYETYEQYF
TRBV28	TRBJ2-5	.	few	TGTGCCAGCAGTTCAAAGACCCAGTACTTC	CASSSKTQYF
TRBV15	TRBJ2-7	.	.	TGTGCCACCAGCAGAGATCCCCACTACGAGCAGTACTTC	CATSRDPHYEQYF